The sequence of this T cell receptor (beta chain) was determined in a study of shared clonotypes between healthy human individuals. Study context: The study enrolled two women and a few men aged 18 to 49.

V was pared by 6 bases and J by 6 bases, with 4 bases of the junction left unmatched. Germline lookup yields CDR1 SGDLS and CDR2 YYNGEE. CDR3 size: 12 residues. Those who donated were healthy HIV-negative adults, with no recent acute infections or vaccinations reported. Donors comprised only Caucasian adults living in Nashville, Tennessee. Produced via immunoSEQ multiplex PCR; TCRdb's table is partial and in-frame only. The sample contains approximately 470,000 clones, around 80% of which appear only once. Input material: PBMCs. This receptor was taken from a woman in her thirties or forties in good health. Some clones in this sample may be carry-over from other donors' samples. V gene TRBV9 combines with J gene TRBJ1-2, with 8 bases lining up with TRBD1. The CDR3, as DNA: TGTGCCAGCAACAGACAGGGGCATGGCTACACCTTC. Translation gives CASNRQGHGYTF.